A selection of T cell receptor beta chains follows, all from one sample in a study of cytomegalovirus exposure and HLA in healthy donors. Sequenced by immunoSEQ multiplex PCR; TCRdb stores in-frame clones only, minus some. The sample has under 200,000 clones, 62% seen once. The sample comprised PBMCs. The receptors derive from a man aged 35-49 years in good health and CMV-seronegative. Each CDR3 is given with its conserved first and last residue. Fields, in order: CDR3 DNA, CDR3 protein, J gene, clone size, D gene, V gene. The D gene is left open where the match is weak. For some rows the clone size is stated as once, few or many, or as a class when expanded; others skip it.

TGTGCCAGTAGTGACAGAGGCTCAGATACGCAGTATTTT	CASSDRGSDTQYF	TRBJ2-3	-	-	TRBV19
TGCGCCAGCAGCCCGGGGTATGAGCAGTTCTTC	CASSPGYEQFF	TRBJ2-1	-	-	TRBV4-1
TGTGCCAGCAGCCTAGCGGGAGGGCCTAAAGATACGCAGTATTTT	CASSLAGGPKDTQYF	TRBJ2-3	-	TRBD2	TRBV11-2
TGTGCCAGCAGTGGGCGACAGGGGGCTAGTGAGCAGTTCTTC	CASSGRQGASEQFF	TRBJ2-1	-	TRBD1	TRBV6-1
TGTGCCTGGAGTGTACGACAGCGGGCTGAAGCTTTCTTT	CAWSVRQRAEAFF	TRBJ1-1	-	-	TRBV30
TGTGCCAGCAGCTCACGGTCGAGTTACGAGCAGTACTTC	CASSSRSSYEQYF	TRBJ2-7	-	-	TRBV5-4
TGCGCCAGCAGCCAGACCGGGACAGGGAACACCGGGGAGCTGTTTTTT	CASSQTGTGNTGELFF	TRBJ2-2	few	TRBD1	TRBV4-1
TGTGCCAGCAGCTCCAGACAAAGGACAGGGAACACTGAAGCTTTTTTT	CASSSRQRTGNTEAFF	TRBJ1-1	-	TRBD1	TRBV7-2
TGTGCCAGCAGTTACGGCAGGGGTGGGAGCTATGGCTACACCTTC	CASSYGRGGSYGYTF	TRBJ1-2	-	-	TRBV6-6
TGCGCCAGCAGCCAAGATGTCGAGAGGGCGAAGCCCCAGCATTTT	CASSQDVERAKPQHF	TRBJ1-5	-	-	TRBV4-1
TGTGCCAGCAGCCCTAGCGGGCACGCGACCGGGGAGCTGTTTTTT	CASSPSGHATGELFF	TRBJ2-2	-	TRBD2	TRBV7-8
TGTGCCAGCAGCTTCGGACTAGCGGGAGCGGGTTTCACAGATACGCAGTATTTT	CASSFGLAGAGFTDTQYF	TRBJ2-3	few	TRBD2	TRBV7-6
TGTGCCAGCAGTAGACAGGGGGGGAACACTGAAGCTTTCTTT	CASSRQGGNTEAFF	TRBJ1-1	-	TRBD1	TRBV2